The sequence of this T cell receptor beta chain was determined in a study of blood T cell repertoires in COVID-19. Data came from immunoSEQ multiplex PCR; TCRdb stores just in-frame clones and leaves some out. The repertoire holds 150,000 or so clones, with roughly nine tenths as singletons. Looked up from germline, CDR1 is SGHRS and CDR2 is YFSETQ. The trim removed 4 bases at V and 4 bases at J, leaving 7 bases unmatched. The CDR3 loop spans 16 amino acids. Sequences were obtained from peripheral blood. This clonotype was obtained from a man aged 55-75 years with active or convalescent COVID-19. This chain joins TRBV5-1 and TRBJ2-1, with TRBD1 matching 11 bases. The DNA of the CDR3 is TGCGCCAGCAGCATCGGACAGGGGGCAAAATACAATGAGCAGTTCTTC. Translating gives CASSIGQGAKYNEQFF.